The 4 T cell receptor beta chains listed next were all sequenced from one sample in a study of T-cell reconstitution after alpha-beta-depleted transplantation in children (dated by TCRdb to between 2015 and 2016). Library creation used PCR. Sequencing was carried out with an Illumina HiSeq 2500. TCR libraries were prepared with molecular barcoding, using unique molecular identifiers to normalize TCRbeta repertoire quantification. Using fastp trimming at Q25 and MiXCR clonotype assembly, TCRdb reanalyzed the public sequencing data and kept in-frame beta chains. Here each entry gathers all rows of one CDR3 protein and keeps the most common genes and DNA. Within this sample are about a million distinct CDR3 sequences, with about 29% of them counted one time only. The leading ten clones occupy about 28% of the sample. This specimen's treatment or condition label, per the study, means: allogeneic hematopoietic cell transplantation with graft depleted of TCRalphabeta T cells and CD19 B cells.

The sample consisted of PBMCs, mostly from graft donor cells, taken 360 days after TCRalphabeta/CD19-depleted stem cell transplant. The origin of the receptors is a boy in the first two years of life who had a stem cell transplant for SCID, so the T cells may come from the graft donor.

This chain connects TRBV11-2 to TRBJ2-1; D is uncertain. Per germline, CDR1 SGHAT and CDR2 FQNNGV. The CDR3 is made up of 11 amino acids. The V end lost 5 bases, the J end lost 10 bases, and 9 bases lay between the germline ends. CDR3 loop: CASSARTEQFF. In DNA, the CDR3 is TGTGCCAGCAGCGCCCGAACGGAGCAGTTCTTC.

This CDR3 reads CASSPAFGDTGELFF. CDR3 DNA sequence: TGCGCCAGCAGCCCGGCATTCGGGGACACCGGGGAGCTGTTTTTT. The J gene is TRBJ2-2, the V gene TRBV5-1; D possibly corresponds to TRBD2 (5 bases). V was clipped by 4 bases and J by 3 bases, with 13 bases between them. The germline gives CDR1 SGHRS, CDR2 YFSETQ. The CDR3 runs to 15 residues.

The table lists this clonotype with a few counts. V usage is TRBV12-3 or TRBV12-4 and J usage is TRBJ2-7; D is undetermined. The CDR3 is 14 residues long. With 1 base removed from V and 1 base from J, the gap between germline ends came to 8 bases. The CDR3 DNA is TGTGCCAGCAGTTTAGAGCACTTTTCCTACGAGCAGTACTTC. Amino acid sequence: CASSLEHFSYEQYF.

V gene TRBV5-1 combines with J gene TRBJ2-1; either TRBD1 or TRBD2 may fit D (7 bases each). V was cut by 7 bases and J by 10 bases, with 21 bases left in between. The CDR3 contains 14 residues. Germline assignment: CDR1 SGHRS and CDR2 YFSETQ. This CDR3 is CASGPGGAIQEQFF. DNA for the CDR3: TGCGCCAGCGGTCCAGGGGGGGCCATACAAGAGCAGTTCTTC.